A selection of T cell receptor beta chains follows, all from one sample in a study of cytomegalovirus exposure and HLA in healthy donors. Sequencing was performed with immunoSEQ multiplex PCR; in TCRdb, only in-frame clones are kept and a portion is missing. The sample table sets out just under 90,000 clones. Sample: PBMCs. These receptors were collected from a girl aged 10-17 years in good health and CMV-seropositive. Each CDR3 is given with its conserved first and last residue. The D gene is left open where the match is weak.

d_gene	v_gene	j_gene	CDR3aa	CDR3nt
TRBD1	TRBV10-3	TRBJ1-5	CAISDPSRGTGGGEPQHF	TGTGCCATCAGTGATCCCAGTCGTGGGACAGGGGGGGGAGAGCCCCAGCATTTT
TRBD1	TRBV7-9	TRBJ2-4	CASSSGQGIQYF	TGTGCCAGCAGCTCCGGACAGGGCATTCAGTACTTC
TRBD2	TRBV2	TRBJ2-5	CASSVMSSGQETQYF	TGTGCCAGCAGTGTCATGTCTAGCGGGCAGGAGACCCAGTACTTC
.	TRBV6-5	TRBJ1-2	CASSPIQGHYGYTF	TGTGCCAGCAGTCCGATACAGGGCCACTATGGCTACACCTTC
TRBD2	TRBV6-5	TRBJ2-3	CASKTIAGGTDTQYF	TGTGCCAGCAAAACTATAGCGGGGGGGACAGATACGCAGTATTTT
.	TRBV4-1	TRBJ2-3	CASSPLSDTQYF	TGCGCCAGCAGCCCCTTATCAGATACGCAGTATTTT
TRBD1	TRBV7-2	TRBJ1-2	CASSMQETGGGFAGYTF	TGTGCCAGCAGTATGCAGGAGACAGGGGGCGGGTTCGCGGGCTACACCTTC
.	TRBV5-5	TRBJ2-2	CASSLESPARSTGELFF	TGTGCCAGCAGCTTGGAATCCCCGGCGAGGTCAACCGGGGAGCTGTTTTTT
.	TRBV15	TRBJ2-3	CATSRAPTGVTDTQYF	TGTGCCACCAGCAGAGCCCCCACTGGAGTCACAGATACGCAGTATTTT
.	TRBV11-2	TRBJ2-5	CASSFIYGVGETQYF	TGTGCCAGCAGCTTCATCTACGGTGTCGGAGAGACCCAGTACTTC
.	TRBV7-3	TRBJ2-1	CASSLRRTWENEQFF	TGTGCCAGCAGCTTAAGGAGGACCTGGGAGAATGAGCAGTTCTTC
.	TRBV7-2	TRBJ2-1	CASSLGLAGSEQFF	TGTGCCAGCAGCTTAGGGTTGGCGGGGAGTGAGCAGTTCTTC
.	TRBV18	TRBJ1-6	CASSPPEGGNSPLHF	TGTGCCAGCTCACCACCTGAAGGGGGAAATTCACCCCTCCACTTT
TRBD1	TRBV30	TRBJ1-1	CAWGPGQGLTEAFF	TGTGCCTGGGGACCGGGACAGGGGCTGACTGAAGCTTTCTTT
.	TRBV2	TRBJ2-1	CASLAGTFSPDLRIHNEQFF	TGTGCCAGCTTGGCTGGGACTTTCTCGCCCGACCTACGGATCCACAATGAGCAGTTCTTC
TRBD1	TRBV27	TRBJ1-5	CASSPGQNQPQHF	TGTGCCAGCAGTCCGGGACAGAATCAGCCCCAGCATTTT
.	TRBV7-9	TRBJ2-7	CASSLGRDEQYF	TGTGCCAGCAGCTTAGGACGGGACGAGCAGTACTTC
.	TRBV9	TRBJ2-1	CASSVERAYNEQFF	TGTGCCAGCAGCGTAGAGCGGGCCTACAATGAGCAGTTCTTC
TRBD2	TRBV4-1	TRBJ2-1	CASSQLVLAEANEQFF	TGCGCCAGCAGCCAGCTGGTTCTAGCGGAGGCCAATGAGCAGTTCTTC
TRBD2	TRBV5-4	TRBJ2-7	CASSSGLADLYEQYF	TGTGCCAGCAGCTCCGGACTAGCGGACCTGTATGAGCAGTACTTC
.	TRBV9	TRBJ1-2	CASSERVNYGYTF	TGTGCCAGCAGCGAGAGAGTTAACTATGGCTACACCTTC
TRBD1	TRBV29-1	TRBJ1-2	CSVEVKPGTASYTF	TGCAGCGTTGAAGTTAAACCCGGGACAGCGAGTTACACCTTC
.	TRBV7-2	TRBJ1-2	CASSFFLGADYGYTF	TGTGCCAGCAGCTTCTTTCTGGGGGCGGACTATGGCTACACCTTC
.	TRBV13	TRBJ2-4	CASSLGQEGNIQYF	TGTGCCAGCAGCTTAGGACAGGAGGGAAACATTCAGTACTTC
.	TRBV18	TRBJ2-5	CASSPPFGTVLIKETQYF	TGTGCCAGCTCACCACCCTTCGGAACAGTTCTTATAAAAGAGACCCAGTACTTC
TRBD2	TRBV29-1	TRBJ2-2	CSVPGGGSNTGELFF	TGCAGCGTTCCCGGCGGGGGGTCTAACACCGGGGAGCTGTTTTTT
.	TRBV4-2	TRBJ1-1	CASSQDLKEHTEAFF	TGTGCCAGCAGCCAAGATCTCAAGGAGCACACTGAAGCTTTCTTT
TRBD2	TRBV4-1	TRBJ2-5	CASSQRLGTTQETQYF	TGCGCCAGCAGCCAACGGTTGGGGACTACCCAAGAGACCCAGTACTTC
.	TRBV12-5	TRBJ1-1	CASGLRAYTEAFF	TGTGCTAGTGGTCTTCGCGCCTACACTGAAGCTTTCTTT
TRBD2	TRBV10-3	TRBJ2-5	CAISESRLAGETQYF	TGTGCCATCAGTGAGTCGAGGCTAGCGGGGGAGACCCAGTACTTC
.	TRBV6-6	TRBJ1-2	CASSYSMVDSNYGYTF	TGTGCCAGCAGTTACTCGATGGTAGACTCTAACTATGGCTACACCTTC
TRBD2	TRBV5-1	TRBJ2-1	CASRGTGTSGGPPVYNEQFF	TGCGCCAGCAGGGGAACCGGGACTAGCGGGGGGCCGCCAGTCTACAATGAGCAGTTCTTC
.	TRBV6-5	TRBJ2-3	CASSPPGLITDTQYF	TGTGCCAGCAGTCCTCCGGGACTCATCACAGATACGCAGTATTTT
TRBD2	TRBV27	TRBJ2-2	CASSRDLGAGGTTGELFF	TGTGCCAGCAGCCGAGACCTTGGTGCGGGGGGGACCACCGGGGAGCTGTTTTTT
TRBD1	TRBV18	TRBJ1-4	CASSTTHTGGYEKLFF	TGTGCCAGCTCAACCACACATACAGGGGGCTACGAAAAACTGTTTTTT
.	TRBV7-9	TRBJ2-2	CASSVDVGGTGELFF	TGTGCCAGCAGCGTAGACGTGGGGGGTACCGGGGAGCTGTTTTTT
.	TRBV5-1	TRBJ2-3	CASSLGPLQAADTQYF	TGCGCCAGCAGCTTGGGGCCGTTACAGGCAGCTGATACGCAGTATTTT
TRBD2	TRBV28	TRBJ2-4	CASSQRGAGIQYF	TGTGCCAGCAGTCAGCGGGGGGCCGGCATTCAGTACTTC
TRBD2	TRBV5-6	TRBJ2-7	CASSPVSGGPYEQYF	TGTGCCAGCAGCCCCGTCAGCGGGGGACCCTACGAGCAGTACTTC
TRBD1	TRBV9	TRBJ1-2	CASSGMLGQGNVWSYTF	TGTGCCAGCAGCGGAATGTTGGGACAGGGAAATGTTTGGAGCTACACCTTC
.	TRBV6-1	TRBJ2-7	CASSEREAYEQYF	TGTGCCAGCAGTGAAAGGGAGGCGTATGAGCAGTACTTC